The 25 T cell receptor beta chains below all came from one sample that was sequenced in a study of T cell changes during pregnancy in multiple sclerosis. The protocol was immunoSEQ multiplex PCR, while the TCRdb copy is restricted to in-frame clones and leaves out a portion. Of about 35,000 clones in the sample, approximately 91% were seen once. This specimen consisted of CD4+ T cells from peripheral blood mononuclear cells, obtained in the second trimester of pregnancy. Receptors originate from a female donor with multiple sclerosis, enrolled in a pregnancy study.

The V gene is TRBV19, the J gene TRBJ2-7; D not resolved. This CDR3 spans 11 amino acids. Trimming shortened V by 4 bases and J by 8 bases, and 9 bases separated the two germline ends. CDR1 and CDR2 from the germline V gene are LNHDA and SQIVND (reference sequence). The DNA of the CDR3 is TGTGCCAGTAGTACCCCGCGCCAGCAGTACTTC. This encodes CASSTPRQQYF.

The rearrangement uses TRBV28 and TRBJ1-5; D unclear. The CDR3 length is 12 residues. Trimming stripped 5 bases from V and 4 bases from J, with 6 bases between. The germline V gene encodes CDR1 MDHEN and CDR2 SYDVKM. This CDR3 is CASSLPNQPQHF. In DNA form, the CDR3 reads TGTGCCAGCAGTCTACCGAATCAGCCCCAGCATTTT. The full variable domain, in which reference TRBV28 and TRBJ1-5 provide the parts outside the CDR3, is DVKVTQSSRYLVKRTGEKVFLECVQDMDHENMFWYRQDPGLGLRLIYFSYDVKMKEKGDIPEGYSVSREKKERFSLILESASTNQTSMYLCASSLPNQPQHFGDGTRLSIL.

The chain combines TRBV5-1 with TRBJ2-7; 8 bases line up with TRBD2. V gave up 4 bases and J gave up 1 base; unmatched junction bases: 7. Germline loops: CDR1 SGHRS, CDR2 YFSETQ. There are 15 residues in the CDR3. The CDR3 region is CASSPRGGRSYEQYF. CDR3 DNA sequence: TGCGCCAGCAGCCCAAGGGGCGGGAGGTCCTACGAGCAGTACTTC.

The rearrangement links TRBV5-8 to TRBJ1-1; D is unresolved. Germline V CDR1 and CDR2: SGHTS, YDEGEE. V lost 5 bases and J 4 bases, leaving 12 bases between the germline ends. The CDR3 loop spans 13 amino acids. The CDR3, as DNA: TGTGCCAGCAGTCGAAACTACGGCACTGAAGCTTTCTTT. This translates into CASSRNYGTEAFF. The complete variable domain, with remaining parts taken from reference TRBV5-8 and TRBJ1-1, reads EAGVTQSPTHLIKTRGQQATLRCSPISGHTSVYWYQQALGLGLQFLLWYDEGEERNRGNFPPRFSGRQFPNYSSELNVNALELEDSALYLCASSRNYGTEAFFGQGTRLTVV.

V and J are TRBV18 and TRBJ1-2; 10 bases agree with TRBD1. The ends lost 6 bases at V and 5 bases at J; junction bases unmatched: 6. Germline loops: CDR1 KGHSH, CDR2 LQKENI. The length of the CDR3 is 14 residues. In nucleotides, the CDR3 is TGTGCCAGCTCCGACATGGGACAGGGGTATGGCTACACCTTC. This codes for CASSDMGQGYGYTF.

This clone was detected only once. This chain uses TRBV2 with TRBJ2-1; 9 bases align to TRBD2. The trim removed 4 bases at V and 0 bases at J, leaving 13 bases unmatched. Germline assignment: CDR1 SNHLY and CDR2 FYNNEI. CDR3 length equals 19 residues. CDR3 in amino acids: CASSGMGSGGINSYNEQFF. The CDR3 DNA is TGTGCCAGCAGTGGAATGGGTAGCGGGGGAATAAACTCCTACAATGAGCAGTTCTTC.

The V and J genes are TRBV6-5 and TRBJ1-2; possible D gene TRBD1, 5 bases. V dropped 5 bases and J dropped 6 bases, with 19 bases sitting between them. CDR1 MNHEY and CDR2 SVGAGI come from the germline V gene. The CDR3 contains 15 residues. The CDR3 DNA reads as TGTGCCAGCAGTCCCGCTGGGGGGATTGACAATGGCTACACCTTC. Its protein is CASSPAGGIDNGYTF.

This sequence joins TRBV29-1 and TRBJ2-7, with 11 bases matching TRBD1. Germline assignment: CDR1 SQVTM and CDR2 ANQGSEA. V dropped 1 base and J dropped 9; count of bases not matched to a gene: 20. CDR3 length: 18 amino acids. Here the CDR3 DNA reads TGCAGCGTTGAAGTGGTCGGAGGGGGACAGGGGGTCCGAATAGGGCAGTACTTC. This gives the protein CSVEVVGGGQGVRIGQYF.

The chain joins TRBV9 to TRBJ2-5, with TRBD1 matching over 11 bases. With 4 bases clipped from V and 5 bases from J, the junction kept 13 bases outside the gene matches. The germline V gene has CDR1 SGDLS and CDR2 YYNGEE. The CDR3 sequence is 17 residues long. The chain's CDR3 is CASSYRLGTGGKETQYF. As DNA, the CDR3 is TGTGCCAGCAGCTATCGATTGGGGACAGGGGGTAAGGAGACCCAGTACTTC.

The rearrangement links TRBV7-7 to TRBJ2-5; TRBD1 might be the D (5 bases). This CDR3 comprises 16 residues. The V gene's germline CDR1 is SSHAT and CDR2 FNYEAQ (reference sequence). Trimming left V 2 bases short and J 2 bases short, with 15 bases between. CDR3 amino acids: CASSLMGPNRQETQYF. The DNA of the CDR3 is TGTGCCAGCAGCTTAATGGGGCCTAATAGGCAAGAGACCCAGTACTTC.

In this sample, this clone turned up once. CDR3 nucleotides: TGTGCCAGCAGTGACGTACGGACTAGCGGGAGAAATGAGCAGTTCTTC. This sequence encodes CASSDVRTSGRNEQFF. V is TRBV12-1 and J is TRBJ2-1; the D call of TRBD2 is as the table states it, not checked on the DNA. TRBV12-1 is recorded as a pseudogene. The CDR3 spans 16 residues.

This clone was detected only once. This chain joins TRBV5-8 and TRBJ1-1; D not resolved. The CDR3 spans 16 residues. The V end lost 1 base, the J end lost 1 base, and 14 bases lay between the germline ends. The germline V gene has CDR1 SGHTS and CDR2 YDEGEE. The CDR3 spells CASSLHFGDRNTEAFF. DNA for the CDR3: TGTGCCAGCAGCTTGCATTTCGGGGATAGGAACACTGAAGCTTTCTTT.

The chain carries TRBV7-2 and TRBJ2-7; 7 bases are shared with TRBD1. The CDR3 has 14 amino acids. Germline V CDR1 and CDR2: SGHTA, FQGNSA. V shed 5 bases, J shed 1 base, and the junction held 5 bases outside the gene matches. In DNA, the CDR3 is TGTGCCAGCAGCACACGACAGGGATCCTACGAGCAGTACTTC. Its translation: CASSTRQGSYEQYF. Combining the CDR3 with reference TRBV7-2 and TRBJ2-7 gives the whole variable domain GAGVSQSPSNKVTEKGKDVELRCDPISGHTALYWYRQSLGQGLEFLIYFQGNSAPDKSGLPSDRFSAERTGGSVSTLTIQRTQQEDSAVYLCASSTRQGSYEQYFGPGTRLTVT.

The CDR3 coding sequence is TGTGCCAGCAGCTTAAATTTCTGGGCCAACGTCCTGACTTTC. Translated: CASSLNFWANVLTF. This chain links TRBV7-2 with TRBJ2-6; D gene ambiguous. CDR1 and CDR2 (germline): SGHTA, FQGNSA. The V gene lost 2 bases and the J gene lost 5 bases, with 7 bases spanning the gap. This CDR3 is 14 amino acids long. The variable domain in full, with the rest retrieved from reference TRBV7-2 and TRBJ2-6, is GAGVSQSPSNKVTEKGKDVELRCDPISGHTALYWYRQSLGQGLEFLIYFQGNSAPDKSGLPSDRFSAERTGGSVSTLTIQRTQQEDSAVYLCASSLNFWANVLTFGAGSRLTVL.

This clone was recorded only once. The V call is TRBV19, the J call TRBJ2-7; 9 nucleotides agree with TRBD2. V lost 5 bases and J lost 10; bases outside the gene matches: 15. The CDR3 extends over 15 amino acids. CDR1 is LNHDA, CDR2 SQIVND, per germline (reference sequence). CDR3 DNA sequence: TGTGCCAGTAGTTCCACGAGGGGGCGGGAGGGCCGTCAGTACTTC. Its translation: CASSSTRGREGRQYF.

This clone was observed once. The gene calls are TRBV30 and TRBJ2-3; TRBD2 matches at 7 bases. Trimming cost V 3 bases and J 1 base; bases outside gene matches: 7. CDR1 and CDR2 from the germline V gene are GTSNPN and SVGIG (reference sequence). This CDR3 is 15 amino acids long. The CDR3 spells CAWSGRWRGTDTQYF. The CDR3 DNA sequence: TGTGCCTGGAGCGGGAGGTGGCGGGGCACAGATACGCAGTATTTT.

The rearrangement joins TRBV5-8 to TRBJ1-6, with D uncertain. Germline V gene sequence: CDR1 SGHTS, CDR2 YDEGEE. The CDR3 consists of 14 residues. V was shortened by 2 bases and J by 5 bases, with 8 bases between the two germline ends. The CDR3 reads CASSLGGDNSPLHF. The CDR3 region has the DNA TGTGCCAGCAGCTTAGGCGGGGATAATTCACCCCTCCACTTT.

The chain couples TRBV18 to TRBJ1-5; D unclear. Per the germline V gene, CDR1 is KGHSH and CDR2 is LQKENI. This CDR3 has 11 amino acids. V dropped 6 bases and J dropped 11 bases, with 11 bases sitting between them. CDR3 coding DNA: TGTGCCAGCTCCATCGGGAAGGCCCAGCATTTT. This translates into CASSIGKAQHF. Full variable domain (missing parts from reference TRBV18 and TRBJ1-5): NAGVMQNPRHLVRRRGQEARLRCSPMKGHSHVYWYRQLPEEGLKFMVYLQKENIIDESGMPKERFSAEFPKEGPSILRIQQVVRGDSAAYFCASSIGKAQHFGDGTRLSIL.

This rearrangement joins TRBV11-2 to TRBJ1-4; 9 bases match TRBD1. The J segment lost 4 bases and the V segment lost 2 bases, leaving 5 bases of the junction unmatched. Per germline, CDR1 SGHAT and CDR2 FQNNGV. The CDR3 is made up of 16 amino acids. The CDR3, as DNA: TGTGCCAGCAGCTTACATGGGACAGGGAATAATGAAAAACTGTTTTTT. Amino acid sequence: CASSLHGTGNNEKLFF.

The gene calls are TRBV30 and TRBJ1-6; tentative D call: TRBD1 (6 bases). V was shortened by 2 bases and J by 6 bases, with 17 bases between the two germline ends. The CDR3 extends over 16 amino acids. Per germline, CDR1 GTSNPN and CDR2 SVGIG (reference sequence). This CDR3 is CAWSFTGTSGNSPLHF. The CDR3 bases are TGTGCCTGGAGTTTTACCGGGACAAGCGGTAATTCACCCCTCCACTTT. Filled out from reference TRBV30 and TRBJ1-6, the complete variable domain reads SQTIHQWPATLVQPVGSPLSLECTVEGTSNPNLYWYRQAAGRGLQLLFYSVGIGQISSEVPQNLSASRPQDRQFILSSKKLLLSDSGFYLCAWSFTGTSGNSPLHFGNGTRLTVT.

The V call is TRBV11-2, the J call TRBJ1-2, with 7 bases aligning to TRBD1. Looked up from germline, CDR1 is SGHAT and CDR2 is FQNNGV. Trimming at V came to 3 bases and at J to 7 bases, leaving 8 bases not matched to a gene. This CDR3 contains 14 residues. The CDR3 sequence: CASSFLGGEVGYTF. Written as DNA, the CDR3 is TGTGCCAGCAGCTTCTTAGGGGGCGAGGTTGGCTACACCTTC.

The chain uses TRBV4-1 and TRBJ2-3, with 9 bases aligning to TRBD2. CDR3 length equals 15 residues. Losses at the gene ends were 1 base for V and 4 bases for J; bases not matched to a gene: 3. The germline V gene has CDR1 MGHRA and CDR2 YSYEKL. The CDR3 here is CASSQGAGGSDTQYF. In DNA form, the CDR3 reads TGCGCCAGCAGCCAAGGGGCGGGGGGGTCAGATACGCAGTATTTT.

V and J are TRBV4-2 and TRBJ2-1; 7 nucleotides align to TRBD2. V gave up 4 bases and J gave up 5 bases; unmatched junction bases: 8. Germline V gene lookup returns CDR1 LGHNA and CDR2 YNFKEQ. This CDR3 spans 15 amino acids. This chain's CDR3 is CASSLRTSANNEQFF. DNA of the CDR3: TGTGCCAGCAGCCTCAGGACTAGTGCCAACAATGAGCAGTTCTTC.

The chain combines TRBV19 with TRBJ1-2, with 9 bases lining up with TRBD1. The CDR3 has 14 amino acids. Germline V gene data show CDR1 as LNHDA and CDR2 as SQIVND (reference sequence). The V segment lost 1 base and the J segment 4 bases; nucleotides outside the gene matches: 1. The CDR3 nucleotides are TGTGCCAGTAGTATAGTGGGACAGGGCTATGGCTACACCTTC. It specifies CASSIVGQGYGYTF.

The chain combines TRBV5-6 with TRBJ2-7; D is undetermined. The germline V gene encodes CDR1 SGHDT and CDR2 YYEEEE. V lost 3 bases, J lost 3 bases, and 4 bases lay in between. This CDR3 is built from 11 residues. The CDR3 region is CASSSNYEQYF. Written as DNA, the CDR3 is TGTGCCAGCAGCTCAAACTACGAGCAGTACTTC.